Listed below are T cell receptor beta chains from one sample, sequenced in a study of blood T cells in healthy people across ages. TCRdb re-derived calls from the 5' RACE reads in MiXCR, one entry per CDR3 protein. In the table there are around 1.1 million distinct CDR3 sequences, 35% to 40% of which are singletons. Sequencing was carried out using blood. All receptors derive from a man between 18 and 29 years old in good health. Each CDR3 is given with its conserved first and last residue. A D gene is named only where the DNA matches it firmly. Where a row states a size, it is once, few, many or the class of an expanded clone; other rows omit it.

D gene: NA
J gene: TRBJ1-2
clone size: many
V gene: TRBV4-3
CDR3 protein: CASSQDSRGATGYTF
CDR3 DNA: TGCGCCAGCAGCCAAGACTCCCGGGGGGCGACGGGCTACACCTTC

D gene: NA
J gene: TRBJ1-6
clone size: once
V gene: TRBV7-2
CDR3 protein: CASSLGSGTRSPLHF
CDR3 DNA: TGTGCCAGCAGCTTAGGATCAGGGACGAGGTCACCCCTCCACTTT

D gene: NA
J gene: TRBJ1-1
clone size: NA
V gene: TRBV9
CDR3 protein: CASSVALTGNGEAFF
CDR3 DNA: TGTGCCAGCAGCGTAGCTCTAACAGGGAACGGTGAAGCTTTCTTT

D gene: TRBD2
J gene: TRBJ2-1
clone size: few
V gene: TRBV5-1
CDR3 protein: CASSLGGGASEQFF
CDR3 DNA: TGCGCCAGCAGCTTGGGCGGGGGGGCATCTGAGCAGTTCTTC

D gene: TRBD1
J gene: TRBJ2-1
clone size: many
V gene: TRBV29-1
CDR3 protein: CSVDRVYYNEQFF
CDR3 DNA: TGCAGCGTAGACAGGGTTTACTACAATGAGCAGTTCTTC

D gene: NA
J gene: TRBJ2-1
clone size: NA
V gene: TRBV6-5
CDR3 protein: CASSRRTDYEQFF
CDR3 DNA: TGTGCCAGCAGTCGGAGGACAGACTACGAGCAGTTCTTC

D gene: NA
J gene: TRBJ2-5
clone size: NA
V gene: TRBV9
CDR3 protein: CASSVSAGFGGETQYF
CDR3 DNA: TGTGCCAGCAGCGTTAGCGCAGGATTCGGAGGGGAGACCCAGTACTTC

D gene: TRBD1
J gene: TRBJ1-2
clone size: NA
V gene: TRBV7-9
CDR3 protein: CASSKNGTAYGYTF
CDR3 DNA: TGTGCCAGCAGCAAAAACGGGACAGCCTATGGCTACACCTTC

D gene: TRBD1
J gene: TRBJ2-3
clone size: NA
V gene: TRBV5-6
CDR3 protein: CASSLVGQDGDTQYF
CDR3 DNA: TGTGCCAGCAGCTTGGTGGGACAGGATGGAGATACGCAGTATTTT

D gene: TRBD2
J gene: TRBJ2-1
clone size: few
V gene: TRBV9
CDR3 protein: CASTLQAGHPYNEQFF
CDR3 DNA: TGTGCCAGCACCTTACAAGCGGGGCACCCATACAATGAGCAGTTCTTC

D gene: TRBD1
J gene: TRBJ1-5
clone size: NA
V gene: TRBV27
CDR3 protein: CARTETGSNQPQHF
CDR3 DNA: TGTGCCAGAACGGAGACAGGGTCCAATCAGCCCCAGCATTTT

D gene: NA
J gene: TRBJ1-1
clone size: once
V gene: TRBV6-2/TRBV6-3
CDR3 protein: CASSFSGQEAFF
CDR3 DNA: TGTGCCAGCAGTTTCTCAGGACAGGAAGCTTTCTTT

D gene: NA
J gene: TRBJ2-5
clone size: NA
V gene: TRBV20-1
CDR3 protein: CGASLPGSQETQYF
CDR3 DNA: TGCGGTGCTAGCCTCCCGGGCAGCCAAGAGACCCAGTACTTC

D gene: NA
J gene: TRBJ2-3
clone size: NA
V gene: TRBV7-9
CDR3 protein: CASSYPAGVSDTQYF
CDR3 DNA: TGTGCCAGCAGCTACCCGGCAGGGGTTTCAGATACGCAGTATTTT

D gene: NA
J gene: TRBJ1-1
clone size: NA
V gene: TRBV7-9
CDR3 protein: CASSFPGQNTEAFF
CDR3 DNA: TGTGCCAGCAGCTTCCCCGGACAGAACACTGAAGCTTTCTTT

D gene: TRBD1
J gene: TRBJ2-7
clone size: few
V gene: TRBV20-1
CDR3 protein: CSAINRGAWTYEQYF
CDR3 DNA: TGCAGTGCCATTAACAGGGGGGCCTGGACCTACGAGCAGTACTTC